This T cell receptor beta chain was found in a study of T cells in Graves' hyperthyroidism and ophthalmopathy (dated by TCRdb to between 2017 and 2020). About the full investigation: Peripheral blood samples were taken at the time of initial diagnosis, prior to any treatment. Prospective prediction of ophthalmopathy was tested in an independent validation cohort of approximately 18 hyperthyroidism patients and 17 patients who later progressed to ophthalmopathy. Following sampling, methimazole starting at 30 mg daily was given to hyperthyroidism patients, and high-dose intravenous methylprednisolone was given to ophthalmopathy patients. The paper describes TCR Vbeta CDR3 sequencing of about 140 peripheral blood samples, made up of 43 ophthalmopathy patients, some 80 hyperthyroidism patients and 17 progressor patients. TCR V-J signatures able to tell the groups apart were searched for in a discovery cohort of approximately 95 patients, of whom 40 to 45 had Graves' ophthalmopathy and 55 to 65 had stable Graves' hyperthyroidism. The 95 to 100 discovery patients were randomly split 7:3 into training and test sets. In addition, the study compared T-cell repertoires in thyroid tissue and in blood from about 6 Graves' hyperthyroidism patients. Summary of the overall study and its limitations: In validation, the model predicted progression to ophthalmopathy a median of roughly 6.1 months before onset, with over 60% sensitivity and almost 75% specificity. Sample size was not statistically predetermined, and investigators were not blinded to group allocation. Most expanded thyroid clonotypes (frequency above 0.001) were also found in blood, which suggests that blood repertoires may mirror thyroid immune responses. A 13 V-J signature model separated ophthalmopathy from stable hyperthyroidism, with around 91% sensitivity and approximately 81% specificity in cross-validation and 80%/75% in testing.

The germline V gene encodes CDR1 MDHEN and CDR2 SYDVKM. The V end gives up 2 bases and the J end 3 bases, leaving 5 bases in the junction not matched to a gene. Inclusive of the bounding cysteine and phenylalanine, the CDR3 is 16 residues long. The kept DNA is CDR3 alone, 48 bases in frame from the first base. Stable Graves' hyperthyroidism was defined as the absence of progression to ophthalmopathy over 18 months of follow-up. Hyperthyroidism patients were newly diagnosed, had a disease duration of under 2 months, and were aged 18 to 65 years. The study excluded patients with uncontrolled infections, other autoimmune diseases, pregnancy or lactation. Diagnoses relied on clinical symptoms, serum thyroxine and TRAb, thyroid ultrasound and orbital computed tomography. PBMCs were separated from roughly 10 ml of fresh peripheral blood using Ficoll-Paque density gradient centrifugation. Trizol reagent was used to extract total RNA, and RNA quality was then checked on an Agilent 2100 Bioanalyzer.

This clonotype appeared many times. The specificity of this receptor is unknown. No quality values exist for individual bases; no much larger clone is one base distant. The TCR beta CDR3 regions were amplified from the RNA transcripts. The first round of RT-PCR for the TCR CDR3 was performed with the HTBI primer set and the Qiagen OneStep RT-PCR kit. The libraries were constructed in a second round of multiplex PCR and then size-selected and purified. Sequencing of the libraries was done on an Illumina HiSeq2000 using paired-end 100 bp reads. In the original analysis: SOAPnuke was used to process the raw data, with reads discarded if the reads contained adapters or uncalled bases, had a mean Phred below 15, or lacked an exact constant-primer or identifier match. COPE v1.2.5 was used to merge the high-quality paired reads, and each unique nucleotide sequence was defined as a clonotype. MiTCR v1.1 was used to align clonotypes to the IMGT TRBV, TRBD and TRBJ reference segments. Analysis was restricted to V-J combinations with a frequency above 0.0001, which covered about 99% of repertoires. A TCS score was defined as the ratio between F50 (clonal expansion) and ExV (chaos), using BLOSUM62-based TCRdist between CDR3 peptides within each V-J. Welch's t-statistics and random forest reduced 500 to 550 V-J features to roughly 13, which were used in a naive Bayes classifier (R e1071). TCRdb passed the public sequencing reads through fastp at Q25 and MiXCR, retaining productive beta sequences. Here each entry gathers all rows of one CDR3 protein and keeps the most common genes and DNA. For this entry, the V and J calls and clone size follow TCRdb and not the study's own pipeline. For this sample the table gives about 560,000 distinct CDR3 sequences, of which less than 15% were detected only once. The ten largest clones take up roughly 13% of the sample.

The clonotype comes from a woman aged 40 to 49 with Graves' hyperthyroidism. Specimen: blood. The sequence links TRBV28 to TRBJ2-7, and 12 bases in between align with TRBD2. The DNA sequence is TGTGCCAGCAGTTTACGTCTAGCGGGAGGGCTCTACGAGCAGTACTTC. The encoded protein is CASSLRLAGGLYEQYF.